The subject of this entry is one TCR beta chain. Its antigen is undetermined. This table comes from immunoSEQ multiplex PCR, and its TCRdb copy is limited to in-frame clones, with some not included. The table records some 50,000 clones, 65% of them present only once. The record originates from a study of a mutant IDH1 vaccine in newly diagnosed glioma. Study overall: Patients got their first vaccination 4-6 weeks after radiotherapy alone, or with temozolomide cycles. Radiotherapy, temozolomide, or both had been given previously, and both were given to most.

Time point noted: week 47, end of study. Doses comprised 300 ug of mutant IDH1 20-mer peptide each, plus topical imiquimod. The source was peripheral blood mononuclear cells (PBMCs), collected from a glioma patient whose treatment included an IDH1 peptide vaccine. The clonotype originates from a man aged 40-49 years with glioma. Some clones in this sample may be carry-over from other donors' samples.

CDR3 amino acids: CASSLSTGSYGYTF. The CDR3 coding sequence is TGTGCCAGCAGCCTCTCAACGGGAAGCTATGGCTACACCTTC. V gene TRBV6-6 combines with J gene TRBJ1-2; no reliable D call. V shed 6 bases and J shed 4 bases, with 15 bases lying between them. The CDR3 loop spans 14 amino acids. Germline-derived CDR1 and CDR2 are MNHNY and SVGAGI (reference sequence).